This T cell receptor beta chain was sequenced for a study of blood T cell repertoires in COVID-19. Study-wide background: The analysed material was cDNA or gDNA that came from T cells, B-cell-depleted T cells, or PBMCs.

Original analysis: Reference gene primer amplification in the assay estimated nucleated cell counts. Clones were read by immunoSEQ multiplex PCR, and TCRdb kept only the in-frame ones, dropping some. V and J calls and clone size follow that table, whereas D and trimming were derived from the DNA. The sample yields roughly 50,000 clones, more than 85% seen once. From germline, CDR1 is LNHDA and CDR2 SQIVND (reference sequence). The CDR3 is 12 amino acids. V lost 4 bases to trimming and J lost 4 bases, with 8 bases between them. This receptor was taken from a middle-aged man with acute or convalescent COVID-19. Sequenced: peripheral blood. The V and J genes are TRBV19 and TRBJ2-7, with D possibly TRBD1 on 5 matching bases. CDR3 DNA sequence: TGTGCCAGTAGTACAGGGTCTTACGAGCAGTACTTC. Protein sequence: CASSTGSYEQYF. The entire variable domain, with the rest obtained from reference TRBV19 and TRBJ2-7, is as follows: DGGITQSPKYLFRKEGQNVTLSCEQNLNHDAMYWYRQDPGQGLRLIYYSQIVNDFQKGDIAEGYSVSREKKESFPLTVTSAQKNPTAFYLCASSTGSYEQYFGPGTRLTVT.